These 23 T cell receptor beta chains share one sample of origin, sequenced in a study of shared clonotypes between healthy human individuals. Some clones are missing from TCRdb's copy, which holds only in-frame ones; the method was immunoSEQ multiplex PCR. Here the sample spans roughly 2,300,000 clones, roughly 90% being singletons. The sample taken for sequencing was naive CD4+ T cells from PBMCs. The sample's subset: CD45RA+ positively selected. These receptors were taken from a man between 18 and 35 years old in good health. Some clones in this sample may be carry-over from other donors' samples.

V gene TRBV28 combines with J gene TRBJ2-3, with D uncertain. The CDR3 is made up of 14 amino acids. Germline V gene lookup returns CDR1 MDHEN and CDR2 SYDVKM. V was cut by 3 bases and J by 3 bases, with 10 bases left in between. The CDR3: CASSFDPRTDTQYF. CDR3 DNA sequence: TGTGCCAGCAGTTTTGACCCCAGGACAGATACGCAGTATTTT.

This sequence joins TRBV27 and TRBJ1-4, with TRBD1 matching over 10 bases. This CDR3 contains 15 residues. Germline V lookup: CDR1 MNHEY, CDR2 SMNVEV (reference sequence). J lost 8 bases, V lost 6 bases, and 9 bases had no gene match. The CDR3 DNA is TGTGCCAGCAGAAACCCGGGACAGGGGCTCGAAAAACTGTTTTTT. Residues: CASRNPGQGLEKLFF.

The V call is TRBV5-4, the J call TRBJ2-5; 11 bases agree with TRBD2. CDR1 and CDR2 from the germline V gene are SGHNT and YYREEE (reference sequence). V lost 3 bases, J lost 1 base, and 2 bases stayed unmatched. This CDR3 is 15 amino acids long. CDR3 amino acids: CASSSTSGIQETQYF. Here the CDR3 DNA reads TGTGCCAGCAGCTCGACTAGCGGGATCCAAGAGACCCAGTACTTC.

In this sample, this clone turned up once. The rearrangement links TRBV7-9 to TRBJ2-1; 9 nucleotides line up with TRBD2. In germline, CDR1 is SEHNR, CDR2 FQNEAQ (reference sequence). With V trimmed by 3 bases and J by 4 bases, 4 bases remained unmatched. CDR3 size: 15 residues. CDR3 DNA: TGTGCCAGCAGCTTTCTAGCGGGATTTTACAATGAGCAGTTCTTC. Protein sequence: CASSFLAGFYNEQFF.

The chain carries TRBV7-3 and TRBJ2-3; possibly TRBD2 for D (6 bases). This CDR3 spans 15 amino acids. Germline CDR1 and CDR2: SGHTA and FQGTGA. The V gene lost 8 bases and the J gene lost 1 base, with 16 bases spanning the gap. The CDR3 region has the DNA TGTGCCAGCGCCCCTAGCGCCTCTCGCACAGATACGCAGTATTTT. Protein product: CASAPSASRTDTQYF.

The chain couples TRBV7-7 to TRBJ2-7, with 8 bases that match TRBD1. Germline assignment: CDR1 SSHAT and CDR2 FNYEAQ (reference sequence). This CDR3 contains 14 residues. With 5 bases clipped from V and 2 bases from J, the junction kept 5 bases outside the gene matches. This CDR3 is CASSPTGATYEQYF. DNA of the CDR3: TGTGCCAGCAGCCCGACAGGGGCCACCTACGAGCAGTACTTC.

This clone was recorded many times. The J gene is TRBJ1-1, the V gene TRBV15, with 7 bases aligning to TRBD1. Germline-derived CDR1 and CDR2 are LNHNV and YYDKDF (reference sequence). With V trimmed by 0 bases and J by 3 bases, 19 bases remained unmatched. This CDR3 spans 20 amino acids. CDR3 sequence (DNA): TGTGCCACCAGCAGAGATGGTTCTTGGGTGTGGACAGGTACGGACACTGAAGCTTTCTTT. It translates to CATSRDGSWVWTGTDTEAFF.

The chain recombines TRBV7-9 with TRBJ2-1; no clear D gene. V gave up 6 bases and J gave up 7 bases, with 13 bases separating them. CDR1 is SEHNR, CDR2 FQNEAQ, per germline (reference sequence). This CDR3 contains 13 residues. CDR3 amino acids: CASSPRGVNEQFF. DNA of the CDR3: TGTGCCAGCAGTCCCCGTGGGGTGAATGAGCAGTTCTTC.

V is TRBV6-4 and J is TRBJ2-5; 9 nucleotides line up with TRBD1. Germline lookup yields CDR1 MRHNA and CDR2 SNTAGT. Losses at the gene ends were 9 bases for V and 5 bases for J; bases not matched to a gene: 10. This CDR3 spans 14 amino acids. The CDR3 nucleotides read TGTGCCAGACCTAGGGACAGGGTGAAGGAGACCCAGTACTTC. It codes for CARPRDRVKETQYF.

The chain recombines TRBV7-9 with TRBJ1-1; maybe TRBD1 (5 bases). V lost 3 bases and J lost 0, with 8 bases in between. Germline V gives CDR1 SEHNR, CDR2 FQNEAQ (reference sequence). The CDR3 covers 14 residues. CDR3 residues: CASSFDRLNTEAFF. The DNA of the CDR3 is TGTGCCAGCAGCTTTGACAGACTGAACACTGAAGCTTTCTTT.

CDR3 region: CASRGEGGYTF. In DNA form, the CDR3 reads TGTGCCAGCAGAGGAGAGGGGGGCTACACCTTC. This chain uses TRBV6-4 with TRBJ1-2, with a possible D match to TRBD1 (5 bases). Looked up from germline, CDR1 is MRHNA and CDR2 is SNTAGT. The germline V and J ends were trimmed by 6 bases and 8 bases, with 10 bases remaining between them. The CDR3 consists of 11 residues.

J is TRBJ2-1 and V is TRBV9; no clear D. The CDR3 is 14 residues long. Germline V CDR1 and CDR2: SGDLS, YYNGEE. Trimming left V 4 bases short and J 0 bases short, with 8 bases between. Here the CDR3 reads CASSPGRSYNEQFF. CDR3 nucleotides: TGTGCCAGCAGCCCGGGCCGCTCCTACAATGAGCAGTTCTTC.

The chain employs TRBV21-1 and TRBJ1-2; TRBD1 is taken as the D call from the table, unchecked against the DNA. TRBV21-1 is recorded as a pseudogene. CDR3 length: 14 residues. The CDR3 region has the DNA TGTGCCAGCAGAAGGACAAGACCTAACTATGGCTACACCTTC. It yields the protein CASRRTRPNYGYTF.

The V and J genes are TRBV2 and TRBJ1-1; the D gene is possibly TRBD1 (6 bases). Germline V gene lookup returns CDR1 SNHLY and CDR2 FYNNEI. The germline V and J ends were trimmed by 8 bases and 1 base, with 17 bases remaining between them. The CDR3 contains 15 residues. The CDR3 DNA reads TGTGCCAGCTCACGGGGGCCGGTGGGGAACACTGAAGCTTTCTTT. Encoded protein: CASSRGPVGNTEAFF. Complete variable domain (other parts from reference TRBV2 and TRBJ1-1): EPEVTQTPSHQVTQMGQEVILRCVPISNHLYFYWYRQILGQKVEFLVSFYNNEISEKSEIFDDQFSVERPDGSNFTLKIRSTKLEDSAMYFCASSRGPVGNTEAFFGQGTRLTVV.

J is TRBJ2-6 and V is TRBV6-5, with D unresolved. Germline CDR1 reads MNHEY; CDR2 reads SVGAGI. The CDR3 is made up of 12 amino acids. V lost 6 bases to trimming and J lost 9 bases, with 9 bases between them. CDR3 in DNA: TGTGCCAGCAGCCCAAATGTCAACGTCCTGACTTTC. Encoded protein: CASSPNVNVLTF.

Concerning this clone itself: Within the sample, other DNA sequences also encode this same CDR3. This chain uses TRBV5-1 with TRBJ2-2, with 9 positions matching TRBD1. Germline trimming cut 7 bases from V and 3 bases from J; bases unmatched to any gene: 4. The CDR3 covers 14 residues. The germline V gene encodes CDR1 SGHRS and CDR2 YFSETQ. The CDR3 protein is CASSRTGDTGELFF. CDR3 nucleotides: TGCGCCAGCTCCCGGACAGGGGACACCGGGGAGCTGTTTTTT. Full variable domain (missing parts from reference TRBV5-1 and TRBJ2-2): KAGVTQTPRYLIKTRGQQVTLSCSPISGHRSVSWYQQTPGQGLQFLFEYFSETQRNKGNFPGRFSGRQFSNSRSEMNVSTLELGDSALYLCASSRTGDTGELFFGEGSRLTVL.

The gene calls are TRBV5-6 and TRBJ2-7, with D possibly TRBD1 on 6 matching bases. CDR3 size: 18 residues. V was pared by 0 bases and J by 2 bases, with 21 bases between. Germline loops: CDR1 SGHDT, CDR2 YYEEEE. The DNA for the CDR3 is TGTGCCAGCAGCTTGGTTCCTAGCAGGGGCGACCTTACCTACGAGCAGTACTTC. Its translation is CASSLVPSRGDLTYEQYF.

The gene calls are TRBV7-3 and TRBJ1-3; D gene uncertain. Per the germline V gene, CDR1 is SGHTA and CDR2 is FQGTGA. The CDR3 length is 11 residues. Trimming shortened V by 8 bases and J by 0 bases, and 2 bases separated the two germline ends. This chain's CDR3 is CASRSGNTIYF. DNA of the CDR3: TGTGCCAGCCGCTCTGGAAACACCATATATTTT.

This clone occurred once. This chain joins TRBV6-5 and TRBJ1-5, with a possible D match to TRBD1 (6 bases). Trimming removed 6 bases at V and 5 bases at J, with 17 bases between. The CDR3 consists of 15 residues. Per germline, CDR1 MNHEY and CDR2 SVGAGI. This chain's CDR3 is CASRDKGGTHQPQHF. The CDR3, as DNA: TGTGCCAGCAGAGACAAGGGGGGTACCCATCAGCCCCAGCATTTT.

V is TRBV29-1 and J is TRBJ2-7; 9 positions agree with TRBD1. The CDR3 runs 15 residues. CDR1 and CDR2 from the germline V gene are SQVTM and ANQGSEA. V trimming: 2 bases; J trimming: 7 bases; junction bases outside the gene matches: 12. CDR3 sequence reads: CSVEIFRDRVGEQYF. Written as DNA, the CDR3 is TGCAGCGTTGAAATTTTCCGGGACAGGGTAGGGGAGCAGTACTTC.

The V and J genes are TRBV27 and TRBJ2-7; D possibly corresponds to TRBD1 (6 bases). The germline gives CDR1 MNHEY, CDR2 SMNVEV (reference sequence). Trimming took off 0 bases at V and 3 bases at J, with 12 bases between the two ends. CDR3 length equals 15 residues. CDR3 nucleotides: TGTGCCAGCAGTTTATCTCTACAGGGAAGCTACGAGCAGTACTTC. Its translation: CASSLSLQGSYEQYF.

This clone was seen a single time. V gene TRBV28 combines with J gene TRBJ2-7, with TRBD2 as a possible D gene (5 bases). The germline V and J ends were trimmed by 8 bases and 2 bases, with 16 bases remaining between them. This CDR3 has 14 residues. Germline lookup yields CDR1 MDHEN and CDR2 SYDVKM. CDR3 amino acids: CASYPGRETYEQYF. The CDR3 DNA is TGTGCCAGCTACCCCGGACGGGAAACCTACGAGCAGTACTTC.

This clone was observed a single time. This rearrangement joins TRBV5-1 to TRBJ2-2; 7 nucleotides line up with TRBD2. V was clipped by 4 bases and J by 1 base; unmatched bases: 16. CDR3 length: 19 residues. Germline CDR1 SGHRS, CDR2 YFSETQ. CDR3 loop: CASSIRPPASGQNTGELFF. For the CDR3, the DNA is TGCGCCAGCAGCATTAGGCCCCCGGCTAGCGGACAGAACACCGGGGAGCTGTTTTTT.